This T cell receptor beta chain was captured by sequencing in a study of blood T cells in healthy people across ages. A sample-barcoded 5' primer and a J-beta primer mix were used in a second PCR of roughly 7 to 11 cycles. Each CDR3 protein gets one entry after TCRdb re-called the 5' RACE reads with MiXCR. The sample has 1.2 million to 1.5 million distinct CDR3 sequences; approximately 60% are singletons. This CDR3 is 15 amino acids long. The V end lost 0 bases, the J end lost 8 bases, and 11 bases lay between the germline ends. The germline CDR1 and CDR2 sequences are MGHRA and YSYEKL. The sequence was collected from a man between 18 and 29 years old in good health. What was sequenced was blood. The gene calls are TRBV4-1 and TRBJ1-6; the D is unclear. The CDR3 region has the DNA TGCGCCAGCAGCCAAGATATCATTGGAGATTCACCCCTCCACTTT. Protein product: CASSQDIIGDSPLHF.